This TCR beta chain was found in a study of OX40 agonist ivuxolimab in advanced cancers. Overall study: While on treatment, patients had intravenous ivuxolimab at 0.01 to 10 mg/kg every 2 weeks. Partial responses were achieved by three patients: one hepatocellular carcinoma, two cutaneous melanoma.

Repertoires were generated with immunoSEQ multiplex PCR, while TCRdb's copy carries only in-frame clones and drops some. The profile shows 100,000 or so clones, approximately 87% of them singletons. Blood was sampled at baseline, cycle 4 day 1, and cycle 7 day 1. Study results and limitations: At 0.1-3.0 mg/kg, partial responders had clonal expansion among the lowest observed.

Trimming took 1 base from V and 1 from J, leaving 7 bases between them. Germline CDR1 reads LNHNV; CDR2 reads YYDKDF (reference sequence). The CDR3 totals 14 residues. Comment on this clone: Its antigen is currently unknown.

Sequencing was performed on CD4+ or CD8+ T cells sorted from blood, taken in a trial of the OX40 agonist ivuxolimab. The clonotype originates from an adult with an advanced solid tumor such as melanoma, head and neck, liver or kidney cancer. The V call is TRBV15, the J call TRBJ1-1; D perhaps matches TRBD1 (5 bases). CDR3 in DNA: TGTGCCACCAGCAGAGGGCAGGGGAACACTGAAGCTTTCTTT. Amino acids: CATSRGQGNTEAFF.